These 6 T cell receptor beta chains originate from one sample sequenced in a study of technical replicates of blood from several donors. Method: immunoSEQ multiplex PCR; TCRdb's copy keeps in-frame clones and lacks some. The sample lists approximately 76,000 clones, roughly 90% occurring once. Sequencing input: T cells isolated from PBMCs. These receptor sequences come from a human donor in good health.

The rearrangement uses TRBV9 and TRBJ2-1, with D tentatively TRBD1 (6 bases). Germline CDR1 and CDR2: SGDLS and YYNGEE. This CDR3 is built from 15 residues. V was pared by 3 bases and J by 4 bases, with 14 bases between. CDR3 sequence: CASSATGTNYNEQFF. CDR3 DNA sequence: TGTGCCAGCAGCGCAACCGGGACAAATTACAATGAGCAGTTCTTC.

This chain joins TRBV5-1 and TRBJ2-1; 8 bases are a match to TRBD2. This CDR3 contains 15 residues. CDR1 SGHRS and CDR2 YFSETQ come from the germline V gene. Trimming at V came to 2 bases and at J to 8 bases, leaving 9 bases not matched to a gene. Here the CDR3 DNA reads TGCGCCAGCAGCTTCCCAGCGGGGGTAGCAGATGAGCAGTTCTTC. Its protein is CASSFPAGVADEQFF. Looking up the rest from reference TRBV5-1 and TRBJ2-1 gives the full variable domain: KAGVTQTPRYLIKTRGQQVTLSCSPISGHRSVSWYQQTPGQGLQFLFEYFSETQRNKGNFPGRFSGRQFSNSRSEMNVSTLELGDSALYLCASSFPAGVADEQFFGPGTRLTVL.

The gene calls are TRBV13 and TRBJ2-3; 8 bases align to TRBD2. The CDR3 covers 14 residues. The germline V gene has CDR1 PRHDT and CDR2 FYEKMQ (reference sequence). V lost 3 bases and J lost 2; bases outside the gene matches: 1. Here the CDR3 reads CASSFGGATDTQYF. CDR3 in DNA: TGTGCCAGCAGCTTCGGGGGGGCCACAGATACGCAGTATTTT.

This chain connects TRBV4-1 to TRBJ1-1; 7 nucleotides align to TRBD1. CDR3 length: 16 amino acids. The germline CDR1 and CDR2 sequences are MGHRA and YSYEKL. V lost 3 bases, J lost 1 base, and 8 bases stayed unmatched. The CDR3 DNA is TGCGCCAGCAGCCAGGCTTACAGGGGCCAGAACACTGAAGCTTTCTTT. Translating it yields CASSQAYRGQNTEAFF.

This CDR3 reads CASSFSDRVYEQYF. For the CDR3, the DNA is TGTGCCAGCAGTTTCTCGGACAGGGTGTACGAGCAGTACTTC. This chain links TRBV27 with TRBJ2-7; 8 nucleotides match TRBD1. J was trimmed by 4 bases and V by 3 bases; bases with no gene match: 5. CDR3 length: 14 amino acids. Germline V gene data show CDR1 as MNHEY and CDR2 as SMNVEV (reference sequence).

This clone was seen a few times. This chain uses TRBV5-4 with TRBJ2-2; 14 nucleotides line up with TRBD2. Germline CDR1 is SGHNT and CDR2 is YYREEE (reference sequence). Losses at the gene ends were 8 bases for V and 8 bases for J; bases not matched to a gene: 11. The CDR3 length is 16 residues. As DNA, the CDR3 is TGTGCCAGTAAAACCGGGACTAGCGGGAGTGGAGGGGAGCTGTTTTTT. It is translated as CASKTGTSGSGGELFF. The full variable domain, completed using reference TRBV5-4 and TRBJ2-2, is ETGVTQSPTHLIKTRGQQVTLRCSSQSGHNTVSWYQQALGQGPQFIFQYYREEENGRGNFPPRFSGLQFPNYSSELNVNALELDDSALYLCASKTGTSGSGGELFFGEGSRLTVL.